This T cell receptor (beta chain) was captured in a study of blood T cell repertoires in COVID-19. V was pared by 5 bases and J by 3 bases, with 20 bases of the junction left unmatched. CDR1 is MNHEY and CDR2 is SMNVEV in the germline V gene (reference sequence). CDR3 length: 20 residues. Cohort 3 donors counted as recovered after two negative PCRs, clearance, or resolved symptoms. Data came from immunoSEQ multiplex PCR; TCRdb stores just in-frame clones and leaves some out. Among some 510,000 clones, 85% to 90% were seen once, and the ten largest hold 1.5% to 2%. This clone was counted between two and nine times.

V and J are TRBV27 and TRBJ2-1; the match to TRBD2 covers 9 bases. Material for sequencing was PBMCs or T cells enriched from blood (not recorded which). This sequence was found in a woman in her forties who had recovered from COVID-19. CDR3 sequence: CASSRRTVAGGPLVYNEQFF. The CDR3 nucleotides read TGTGCCAGCAGTCGGCGGACGGTGGCGGGAGGGCCTTTAGTCTACAATGAGCAGTTCTTC.